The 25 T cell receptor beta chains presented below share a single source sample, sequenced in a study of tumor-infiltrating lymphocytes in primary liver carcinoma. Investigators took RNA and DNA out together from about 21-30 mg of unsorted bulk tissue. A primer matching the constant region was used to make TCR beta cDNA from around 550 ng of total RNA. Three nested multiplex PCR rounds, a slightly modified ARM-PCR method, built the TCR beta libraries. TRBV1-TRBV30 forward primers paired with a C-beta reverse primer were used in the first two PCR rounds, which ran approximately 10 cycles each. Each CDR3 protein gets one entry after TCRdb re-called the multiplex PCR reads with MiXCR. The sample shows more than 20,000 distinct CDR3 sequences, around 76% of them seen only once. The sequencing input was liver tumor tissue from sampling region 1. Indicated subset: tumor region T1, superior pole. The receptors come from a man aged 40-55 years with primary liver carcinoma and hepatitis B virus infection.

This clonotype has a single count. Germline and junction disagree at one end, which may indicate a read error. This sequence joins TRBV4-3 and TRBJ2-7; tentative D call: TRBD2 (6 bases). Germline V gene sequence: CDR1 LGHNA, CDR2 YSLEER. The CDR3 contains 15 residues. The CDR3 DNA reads TGCGCCAACAGCCAAGATCGGGGGACTCCCTACGAGCAATACTTC. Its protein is CANSQDRGTPYEQYF.

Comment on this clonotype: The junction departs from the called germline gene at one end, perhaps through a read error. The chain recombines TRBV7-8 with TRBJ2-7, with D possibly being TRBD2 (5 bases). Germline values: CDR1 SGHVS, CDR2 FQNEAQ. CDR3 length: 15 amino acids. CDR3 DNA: TGTGCCAGCAGCTTAGCGGTGGGAGCAGGCTACGAACAGTACTTC. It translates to CASSLAVGAGYEQYF.

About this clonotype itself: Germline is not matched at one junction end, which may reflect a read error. CDR3 sequence reads: CSIRPREGNTETFF. In nucleotides, the CDR3 is TGTTCCATCAGGCCCCGGGAGGGAAACACTGAAACTTTCTTT. The chain uses TRBV14 and TRBJ1-1; no definite D call. CDR3 length: 14 residues. CDR1 SGHDN and CDR2 FVKESK come from the germline V gene.

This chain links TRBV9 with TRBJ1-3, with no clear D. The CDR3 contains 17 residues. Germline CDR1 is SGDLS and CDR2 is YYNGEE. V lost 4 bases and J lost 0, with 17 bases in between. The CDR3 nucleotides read TGTGCCAGCAGCCTAAGGGCCCAGGTTAGCTCTGGAAACACCATATATTTT. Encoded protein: CASSLRAQVSSGNTIYF.

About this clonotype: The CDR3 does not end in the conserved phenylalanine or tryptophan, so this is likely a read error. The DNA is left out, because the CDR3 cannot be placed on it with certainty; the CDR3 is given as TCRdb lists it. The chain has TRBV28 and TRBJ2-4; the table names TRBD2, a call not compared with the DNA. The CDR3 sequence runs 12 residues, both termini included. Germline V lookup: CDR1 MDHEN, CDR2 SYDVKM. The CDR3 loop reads CASSWGRNIQCL.

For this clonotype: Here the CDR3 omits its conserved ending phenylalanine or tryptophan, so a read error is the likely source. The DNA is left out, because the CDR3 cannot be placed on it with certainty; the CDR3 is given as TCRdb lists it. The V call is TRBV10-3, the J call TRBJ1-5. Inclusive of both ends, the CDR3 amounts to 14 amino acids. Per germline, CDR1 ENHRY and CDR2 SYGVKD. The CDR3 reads CAISEYEGDLPQRI.

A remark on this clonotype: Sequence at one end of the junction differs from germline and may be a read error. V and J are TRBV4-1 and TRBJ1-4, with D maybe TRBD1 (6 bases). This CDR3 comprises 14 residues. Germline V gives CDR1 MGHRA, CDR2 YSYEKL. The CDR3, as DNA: TGTGTCAGGAGCCAGGGTGACAGGACCGAAAAACTGTTTTTT. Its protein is CVRSQGDRTEKLFF.

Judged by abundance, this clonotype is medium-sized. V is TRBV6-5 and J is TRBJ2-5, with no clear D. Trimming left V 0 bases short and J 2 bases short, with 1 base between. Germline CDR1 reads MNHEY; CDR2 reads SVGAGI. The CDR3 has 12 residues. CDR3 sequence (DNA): TGTGCCAGCAGTTACTCACAAGAGACCCAGTACTTC. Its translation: CASSYSQETQYF.

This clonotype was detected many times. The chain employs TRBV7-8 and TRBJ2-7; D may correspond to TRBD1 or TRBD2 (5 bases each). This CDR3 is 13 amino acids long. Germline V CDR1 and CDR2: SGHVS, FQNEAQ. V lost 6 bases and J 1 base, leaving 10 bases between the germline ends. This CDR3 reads CASRGDTSYEQYF. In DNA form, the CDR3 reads TGTGCCAGCAGGGGGGATACATCCTACGAGCAGTACTTC.

CDR3 loop: CASSQEYGHGFWTEAFF. Here the CDR3 DNA reads TGTGCCAGCAGCCAGGAGTACGGACATGGTTTTTGGACCGAAGCTTTCTTT. The rearrangement joins TRBV4-2 to TRBJ1-1, with D perhaps TRBD1 (5 bases). This CDR3 comprises 17 residues. Germline loops: CDR1 LGHNA, CDR2 YNFKEQ. V was shortened by 3 bases and J by 8 bases, with 25 bases between the two germline ends.

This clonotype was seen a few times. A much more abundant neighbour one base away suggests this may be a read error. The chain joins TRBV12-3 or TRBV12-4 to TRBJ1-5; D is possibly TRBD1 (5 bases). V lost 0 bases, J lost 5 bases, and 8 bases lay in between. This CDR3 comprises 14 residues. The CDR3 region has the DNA TGTGCCAGCAGTTTAGCGACAGCTTATCAGCCCCAGCATTTT. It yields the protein CASSLATAYQPQHF.

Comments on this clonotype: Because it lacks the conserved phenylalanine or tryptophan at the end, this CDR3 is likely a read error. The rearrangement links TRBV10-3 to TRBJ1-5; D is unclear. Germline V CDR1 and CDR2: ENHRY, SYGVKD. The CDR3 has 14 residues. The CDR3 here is CDIREYEGDQPQHV. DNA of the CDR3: TGTGACATCAGAGAGTATGAGGGCGATCAGCCCCAGCATGTT.

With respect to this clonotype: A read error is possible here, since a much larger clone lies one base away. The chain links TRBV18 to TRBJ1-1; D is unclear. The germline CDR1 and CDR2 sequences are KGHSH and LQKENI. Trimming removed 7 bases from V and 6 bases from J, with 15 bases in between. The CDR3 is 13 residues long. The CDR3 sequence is CASLPLPGPEAFF. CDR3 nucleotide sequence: TGTGCCAGCTTACCCTTACCAGGCCCTGAAGCTTTCTTT.

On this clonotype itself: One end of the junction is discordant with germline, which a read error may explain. CDR3: CASSAGTRSGGYIF. The CDR3 DNA follows: TGTGCCAGCAGCGCCGGGACCCGATCTGGTGGCTACATCTTC. This chain joins TRBV9 and TRBJ1-2, with D possibly being TRBD1 (5 bases). Germline CDR1 reads SGDLS; CDR2 reads YYNGEE. CDR3 size: 14 residues.

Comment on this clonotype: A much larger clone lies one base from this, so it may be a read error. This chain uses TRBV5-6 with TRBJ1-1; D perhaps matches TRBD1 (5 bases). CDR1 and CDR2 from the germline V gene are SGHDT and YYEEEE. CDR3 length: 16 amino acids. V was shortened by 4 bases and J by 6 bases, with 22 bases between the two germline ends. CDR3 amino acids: CASSRMDMGERAEAFF. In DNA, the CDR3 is TGTGCCAGCAGCCGGATGGACATGGGAGAACGCGCTGAAGCTTTCTTT.

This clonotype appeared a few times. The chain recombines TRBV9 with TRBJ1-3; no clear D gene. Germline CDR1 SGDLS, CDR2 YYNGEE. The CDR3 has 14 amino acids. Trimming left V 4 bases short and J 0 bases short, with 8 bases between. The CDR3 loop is CASSPRGSGNTIYF. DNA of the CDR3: TGTGCCAGCAGCCCCCGTGGCTCTGGAAACACCATATATTTT.

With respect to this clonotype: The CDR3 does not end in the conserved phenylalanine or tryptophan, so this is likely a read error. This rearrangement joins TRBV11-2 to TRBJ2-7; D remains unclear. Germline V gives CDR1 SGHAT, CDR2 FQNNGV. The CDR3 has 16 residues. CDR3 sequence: CVSSFSATSLFYEQYY. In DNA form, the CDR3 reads TGTGTCAGCAGCTTCAGTGCGACCAGCCTCTTCTACGAGCAGTACTAC.

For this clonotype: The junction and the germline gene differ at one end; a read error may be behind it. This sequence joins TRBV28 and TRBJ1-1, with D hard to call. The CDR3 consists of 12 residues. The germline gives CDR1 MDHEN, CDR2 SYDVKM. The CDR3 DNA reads TGTGCCGGCAGGCTGCCGAACACTGAAGCTTTCTTT. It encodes CAGRLPNTEAFF.

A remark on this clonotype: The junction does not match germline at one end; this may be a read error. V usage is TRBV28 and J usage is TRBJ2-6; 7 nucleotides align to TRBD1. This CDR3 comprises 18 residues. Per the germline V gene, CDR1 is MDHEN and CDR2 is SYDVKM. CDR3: CASSFLGQELSGANILTF. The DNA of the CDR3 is TGTGCCAGCAGTTTTCTCGGACAGGAGCTCTCTGGGGCCAACATCCTGACTTTC.

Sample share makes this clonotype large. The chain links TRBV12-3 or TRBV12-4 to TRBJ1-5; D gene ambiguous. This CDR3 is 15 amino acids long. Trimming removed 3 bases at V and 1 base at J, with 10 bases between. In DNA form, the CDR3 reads TGTGCCAGCAGTTTTGGGCAAGGAAGCAATCAGCCCCAGCATTTT. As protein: CASSFGQGSNQPQHF.

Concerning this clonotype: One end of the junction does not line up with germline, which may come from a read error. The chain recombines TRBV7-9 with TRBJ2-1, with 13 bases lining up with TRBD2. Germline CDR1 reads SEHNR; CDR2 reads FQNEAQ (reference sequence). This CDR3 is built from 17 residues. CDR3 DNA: TGTGCCAGCAACTTACCTAGTGGACTAGCGGGAGTCTATGAGCAGTTCTTC. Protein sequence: CASNLPSGLAGVYEQFF.

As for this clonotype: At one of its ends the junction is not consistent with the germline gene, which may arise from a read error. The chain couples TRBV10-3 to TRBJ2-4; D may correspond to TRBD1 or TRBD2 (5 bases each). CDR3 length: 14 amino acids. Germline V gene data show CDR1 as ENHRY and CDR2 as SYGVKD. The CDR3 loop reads CAISDRDVKNTQYF. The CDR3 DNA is TGTGCCATCAGTGACCGGGACGTGAAAAACACTCAGTACTTC.

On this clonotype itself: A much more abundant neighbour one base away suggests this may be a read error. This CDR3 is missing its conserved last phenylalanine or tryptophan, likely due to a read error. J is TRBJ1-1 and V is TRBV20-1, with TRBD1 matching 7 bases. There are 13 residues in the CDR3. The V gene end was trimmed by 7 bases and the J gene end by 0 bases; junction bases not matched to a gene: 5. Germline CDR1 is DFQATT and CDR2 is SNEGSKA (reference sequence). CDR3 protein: CSGTGRMNTEAFS. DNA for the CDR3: TGCAGTGGGACAGGACGCATGAACACTGAAGCTTTCTCT.

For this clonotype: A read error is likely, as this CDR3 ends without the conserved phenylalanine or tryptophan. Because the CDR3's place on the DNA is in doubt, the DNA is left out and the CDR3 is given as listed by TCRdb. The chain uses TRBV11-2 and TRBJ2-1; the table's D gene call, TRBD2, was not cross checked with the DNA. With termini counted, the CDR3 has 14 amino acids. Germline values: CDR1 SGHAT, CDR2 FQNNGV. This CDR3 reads CASSLYRLVSEHFI.

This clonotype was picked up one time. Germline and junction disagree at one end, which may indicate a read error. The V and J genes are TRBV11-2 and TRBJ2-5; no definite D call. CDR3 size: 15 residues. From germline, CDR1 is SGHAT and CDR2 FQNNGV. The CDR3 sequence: CAGSLVGGEVETQYF. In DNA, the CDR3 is TGTGCCGGCAGCTTGGTGGGCGGCGAAGTGGAGACTCAGTACTTC.